The clone carrying this T cell receptor (beta chain) showed up just a few times. These data come from a study of blood T cell repertoires in COVID-19. Study-level information: Acute and convalescent COVID-19 samples came from the United States, Italy and Spain. Nucleic acid was either cDNA or gDNA, and it came from T cells, B-cell-depleted T cells, or PBMCs.

The CDR3 covers 17 residues. Trimming left V 2 bases short and J 0 bases short, with 17 bases between. Germline V gene data show CDR1 as GTSNPN and CDR2 as SVGIG (reference sequence). Authors' analysis steps: Amplification of reference gene primers provided the estimated nucleated cell counts. Assay: immunoSEQ multiplex PCR; the TCRdb copy retains only in-frame clones and omits some. V and J calls and clone size are given by that table; D and trimming were obtained from the DNA. Among about 150,000 clones listed, almost 90% were seen once. The source of this sequence is a human donor in a cohort sampled during active COVID-19. Sequenced input: peripheral blood. The V call is TRBV30, the J call TRBJ1-5; the D gene is possibly TRBD1 (6 bases). DNA of the CDR3: TGTGCCTGGAGTCGGAAAAGAGGGACATTTAGCAATCAGCCCCAGCATTTT. This codes for CAWSRKRGTFSNQPQHF. Complete variable domain (other parts from reference TRBV30 and TRBJ1-5): SQTIHQWPATLVQPVGSPLSLECTVEGTSNPNLYWYRQAAGRGLQLLFYSVGIGQISSEVPQNLSASRPQDRQFILSSKKLLLSDSGFYLCAWSRKRGTFSNQPQHFGDGTRLSIL.